The clone carrying this T cell receptor (beta chain) occurred once. Its antigen is currently unknown. The sample belongs to a study of T cell responses to AZD1222 COVID-19 vaccine. Study-level results: No day 14 peak samples; only post-peak repertoires were characterized.

Germline-derived CDR1 and CDR2 are MNHNS and SASEGT. CDR3 length: 13 residues. Trimming took off 1 base at V and 1 base at J, with 4 bases between the two ends. Sequencing used immunoSEQ multiplex PCR; TCRdb keeps in-frame clones, though not all of them. The repertoire holds 85,000 to 120,000 clones, with around 82% as singletons. The sequences come from peripheral blood, collected on day 0 of AZD1222 vaccination. The chain links TRBV6-1 to TRBJ2-5, with D unclear. The TCR was taken from an adult in good health. The chain's CDR3 is CASSEGPQETQYF. DNA of the CDR3: TGTGCCAGCAGTGAAGGACCCCAAGAGACCCAGTACTTC.